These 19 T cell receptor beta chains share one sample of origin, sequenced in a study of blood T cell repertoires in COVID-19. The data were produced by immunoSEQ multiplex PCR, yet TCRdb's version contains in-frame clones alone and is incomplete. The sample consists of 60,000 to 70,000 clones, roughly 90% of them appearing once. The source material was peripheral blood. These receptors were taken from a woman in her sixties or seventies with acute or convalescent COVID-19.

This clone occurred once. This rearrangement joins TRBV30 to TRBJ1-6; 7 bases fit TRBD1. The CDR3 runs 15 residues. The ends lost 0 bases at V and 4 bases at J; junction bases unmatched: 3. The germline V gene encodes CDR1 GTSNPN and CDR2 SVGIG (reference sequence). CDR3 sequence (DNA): TGTGCCTGGAGTGTACAGGGGCTTTATAATTCACCCCTCCACTTT. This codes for CAWSVQGLYNSPLHF.

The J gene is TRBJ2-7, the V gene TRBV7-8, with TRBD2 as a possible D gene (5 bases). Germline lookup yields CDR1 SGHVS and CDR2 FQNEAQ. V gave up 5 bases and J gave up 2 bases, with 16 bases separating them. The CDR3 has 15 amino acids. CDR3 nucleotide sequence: TGTGCCAGCAGCCCTAGGAGGCTTACGACCTACGAGCAGTACGTC. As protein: CASSPRRLTTYEQYV.

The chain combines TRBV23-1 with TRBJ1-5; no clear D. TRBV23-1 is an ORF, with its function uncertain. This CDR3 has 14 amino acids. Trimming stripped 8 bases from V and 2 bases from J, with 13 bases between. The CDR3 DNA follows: TGCGCCAGCCGCTCCGGGGAGTGCAATCAGCCCCAGCATTTT. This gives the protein CASRSGECNQPQHF.

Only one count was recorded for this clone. This CDR3 is CASSQDKAVRATRNYGYTF. As DNA, the CDR3 is TGCGCCAGCAGCCAAGATAAGGCGGTGCGGGCAACTCGTAACTATGGCTACACCTTC. The rearrangement uses TRBV4-1 and TRBJ1-2; D ambiguous. V lost 0 bases, J lost 1 base, and 21 bases lay in between. This CDR3 has 19 residues. The germline V gene has CDR1 MGHRA and CDR2 YSYEKL.

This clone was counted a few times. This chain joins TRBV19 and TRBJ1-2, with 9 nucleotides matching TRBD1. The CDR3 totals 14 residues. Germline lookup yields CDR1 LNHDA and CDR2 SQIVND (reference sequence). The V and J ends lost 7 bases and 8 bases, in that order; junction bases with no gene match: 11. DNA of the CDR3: TGTGCCAGTATTCCTTGGGGACAGGGCGGAGGCTACACCTTC. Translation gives CASIPWGQGGGYTF.

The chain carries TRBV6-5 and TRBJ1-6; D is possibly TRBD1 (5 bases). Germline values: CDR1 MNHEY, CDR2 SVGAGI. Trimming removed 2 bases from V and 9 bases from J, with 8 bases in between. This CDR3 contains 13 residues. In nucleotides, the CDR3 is TGTGCCAGCAGTTACCAGGGAGGTTCACCCCTCCACTTT. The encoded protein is CASSYQGGSPLHF.

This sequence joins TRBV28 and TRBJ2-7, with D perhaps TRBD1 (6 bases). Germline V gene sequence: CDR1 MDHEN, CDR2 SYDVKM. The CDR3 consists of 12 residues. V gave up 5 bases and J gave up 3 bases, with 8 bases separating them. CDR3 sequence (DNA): TGTGCCAGCAGTACAGGGCGCTACGAGCAGTACGTC. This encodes CASSTGRYEQYV.

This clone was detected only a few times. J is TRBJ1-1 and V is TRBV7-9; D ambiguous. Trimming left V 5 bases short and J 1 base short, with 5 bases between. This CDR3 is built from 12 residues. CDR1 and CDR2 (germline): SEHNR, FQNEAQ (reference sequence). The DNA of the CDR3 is TGTGCCAGCAGCCCCAGGAACACTGAAGCTTTCTTT. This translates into CASSPRNTEAFF.

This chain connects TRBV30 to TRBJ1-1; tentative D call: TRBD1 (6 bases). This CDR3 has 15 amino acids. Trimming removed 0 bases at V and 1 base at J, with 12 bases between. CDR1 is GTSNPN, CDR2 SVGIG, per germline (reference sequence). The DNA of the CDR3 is TGTGCCTGGAGTGTACGCAGGGGATGGAACACTGAAGCTTTCTTT. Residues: CAWSVRRGWNTEAFF.

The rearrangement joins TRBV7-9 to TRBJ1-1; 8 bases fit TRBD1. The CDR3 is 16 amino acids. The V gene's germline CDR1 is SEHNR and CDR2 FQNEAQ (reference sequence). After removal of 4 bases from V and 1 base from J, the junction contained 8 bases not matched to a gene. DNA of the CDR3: TGTGCCAGCAGCTCTACTTGGACAGGGCCGAACACTGAAGCTTTCTTT. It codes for CASSSTWTGPNTEAFF.

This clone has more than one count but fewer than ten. DNA of the CDR3: TGTGCCAGCAGGGGGGACAGGGACTACGAGCAGTACGTC. Its translation: CASRGDRDYEQYV. The V call is TRBV18, the J call TRBJ2-7, with 9 bases fitting TRBD1. J lost 3 bases, V lost 8 bases, and 5 bases had no gene match. The CDR3 consists of 13 residues. Germline assignment: CDR1 KGHSH and CDR2 LQKENI.

CDR3 nucleotides: TGCGCCAGCAGCTTGGCCGGGACAGGAAATCAGCCCCAGCATTTT. The encoded protein is CASSLAGTGNQPQHF. The V gene is TRBV5-1, the J gene TRBJ1-5, with 8 nucleotides matching TRBD1. Trimming at V came to 0 bases and at J to 4 bases, leaving 3 bases not matched to a gene. The CDR3 length is 15 residues. Germline lookup yields CDR1 SGHRS and CDR2 YFSETQ.

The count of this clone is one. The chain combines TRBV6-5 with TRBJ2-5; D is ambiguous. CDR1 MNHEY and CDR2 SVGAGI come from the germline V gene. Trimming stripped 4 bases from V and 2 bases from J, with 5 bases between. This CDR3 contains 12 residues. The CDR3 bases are TGTGCCAGCAGTTTTGTACAAGAGACCCAGTACTTC. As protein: CASSFVQETQYF.

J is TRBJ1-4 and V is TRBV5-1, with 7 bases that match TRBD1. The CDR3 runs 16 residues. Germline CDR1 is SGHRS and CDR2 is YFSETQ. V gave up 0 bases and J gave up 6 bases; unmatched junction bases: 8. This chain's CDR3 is CASSLGQGRADEKLFF. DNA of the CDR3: TGCGCCAGCAGCTTGGGACAGGGAAGAGCCGATGAAAAACTGTTTTTT. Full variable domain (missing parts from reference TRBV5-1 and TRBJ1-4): KAGVTQTPRYLIKTRGQQVTLSCSPISGHRSVSWYQQTPGQGLQFLFEYFSETQRNKGNFPGRFSGRQFSNSRSEMNVSTLELGDSALYLCASSLGQGRADEKLFFGSGTQLSVL.

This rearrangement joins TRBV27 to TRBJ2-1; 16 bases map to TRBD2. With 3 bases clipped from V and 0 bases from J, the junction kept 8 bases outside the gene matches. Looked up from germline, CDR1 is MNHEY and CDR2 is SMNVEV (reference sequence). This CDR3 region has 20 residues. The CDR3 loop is CASSFIGGTSGRGSYNEQFF. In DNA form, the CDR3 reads TGTGCCAGCAGTTTTATAGGTGGGACTAGCGGGAGGGGCTCCTACAATGAGCAGTTCTTC.

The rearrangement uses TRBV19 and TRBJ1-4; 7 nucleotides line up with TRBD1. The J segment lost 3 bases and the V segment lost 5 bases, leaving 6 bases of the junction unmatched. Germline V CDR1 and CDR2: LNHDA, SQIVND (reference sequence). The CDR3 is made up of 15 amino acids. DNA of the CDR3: TGTGCCAGTAGTTCCAACAGGGGATCTAATGAAAAACTGTTTTTT. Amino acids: CASSSNRGSNEKLFF.

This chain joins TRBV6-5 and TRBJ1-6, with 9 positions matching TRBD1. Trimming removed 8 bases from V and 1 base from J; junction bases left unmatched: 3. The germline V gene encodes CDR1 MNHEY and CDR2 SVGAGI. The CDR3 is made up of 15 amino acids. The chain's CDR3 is CASRDRVSYNSPLHF. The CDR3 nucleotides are TGTGCCAGCCGGGACAGGGTATCCTATAATTCACCCCTCCACTTT.

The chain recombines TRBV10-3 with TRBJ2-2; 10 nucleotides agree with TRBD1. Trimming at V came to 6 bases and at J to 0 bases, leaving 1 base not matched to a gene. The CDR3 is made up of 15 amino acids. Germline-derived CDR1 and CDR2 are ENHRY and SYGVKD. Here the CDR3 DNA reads TGTGCCATCAGAGGGACAGGGGCGAACACCGGGGAGCTGTTTTTT. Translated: CAIRGTGANTGELFF.

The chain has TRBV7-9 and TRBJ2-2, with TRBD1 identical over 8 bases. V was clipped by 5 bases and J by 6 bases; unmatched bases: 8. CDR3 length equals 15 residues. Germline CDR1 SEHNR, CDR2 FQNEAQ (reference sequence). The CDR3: CASSPGQGNPGELFF. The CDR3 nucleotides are TGTGCCAGCAGCCCAGGACAGGGAAACCCCGGGGAGCTGTTTTTT. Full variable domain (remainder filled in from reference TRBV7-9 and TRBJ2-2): DTGVSQNPRHKITKRGQNVTFRCDPISEHNRLYWYRQTLGQGPEFLTYFQNEAQLEKSRLLSDRFSAERPKGSFSTLEIQRTEQGDSAMYLCASSPGQGNPGELFFGEGSRLTVL.